This T cell receptor (beta chain) was recorded in a study of CXCR3-negative and CXCR3-positive naive CD8 T cells. Study observations and caveats: Sequencing showed both naive subsets with comparably high diversity, and memory CD8+ cells much lower. More hydrophobic TRB CDR3s occurred in CXCR3-positive than in CXCR3-negative naive cells. TRBV-TRBJ usage was similar across naive CXCR3 subsets but distinct in memory cells.

A word on this clonotype: Its antigen remains unknown.

Through 5' RACE with UMI labels, the TRB cDNA libraries were prepared. TCRdb reprocessed the 5' RACE reads, with one entry per CDR3 protein and no DNA. The sample holds tens of thousands of distinct CDR3 sequences. This TCR derives from a human donor in good health. Some clones in this sample may be carry-over from other donors' samples. The sample was naive CXCR3+ CD8+ T cells from blood. Described subset: CD45RO-CCR7+CD27+CD95- naive CD8+ T cells expressing CXCR3 (TNR3+).

This CDR3 is CASTPGVGRGEKLFF. V and J are TRBV7-8 and TRBJ1-4; without DNA, the TCRdb call of TRBD1 cannot be checked. Per the germline V gene, CDR1 is SGHVS and CDR2 is FQNEAQ. The CDR3 consists of 15 residues.